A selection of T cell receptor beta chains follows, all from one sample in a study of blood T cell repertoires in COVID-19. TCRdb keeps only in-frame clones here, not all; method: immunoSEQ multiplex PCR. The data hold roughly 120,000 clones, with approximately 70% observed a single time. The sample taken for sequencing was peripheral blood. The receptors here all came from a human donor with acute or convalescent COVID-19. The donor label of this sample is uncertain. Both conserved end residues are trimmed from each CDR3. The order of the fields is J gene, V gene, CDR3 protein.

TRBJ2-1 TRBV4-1 ASSQEISASVNEQF
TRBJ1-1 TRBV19 ASRERQNTEAF
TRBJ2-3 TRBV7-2 ASSGGGLADTQY
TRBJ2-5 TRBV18 ASSPRGQQETQY
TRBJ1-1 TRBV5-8 ASSQHGQLTEAF
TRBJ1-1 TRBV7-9 ASSFTGTEAF
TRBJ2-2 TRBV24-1 ATGGPGELF
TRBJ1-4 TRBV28 ASSSLLTGSTNEKLF
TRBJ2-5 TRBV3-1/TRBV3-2 ASSQTRQGLRETQY
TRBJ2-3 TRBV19 ASRLADTQY
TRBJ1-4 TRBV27 ASSLFPRNEKLF
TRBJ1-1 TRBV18 ASSSRDSLNTEAF
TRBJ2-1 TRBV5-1 ASSRTGTNNEQF
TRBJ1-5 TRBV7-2 ASSVDRGLQPQH
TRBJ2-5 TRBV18 ASSRGLAGDQETQY
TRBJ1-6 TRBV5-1 ASSLDRDSPLH
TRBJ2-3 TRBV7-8 ASSLAPGLRTDTQY
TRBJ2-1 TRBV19 ASSISSGNYNEQF
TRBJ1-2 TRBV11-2 ASSIYQGAADGYT
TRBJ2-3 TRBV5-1 ASSFKDTQY
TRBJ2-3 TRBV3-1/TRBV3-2 ASRRGDTQY
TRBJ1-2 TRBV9 ASSAPRGGTIGYT
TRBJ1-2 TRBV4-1 ASSQIGFRGYT
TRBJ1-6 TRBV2 ASSEDTGFNSPLH
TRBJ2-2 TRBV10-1 ASSLGDRAYAGELF
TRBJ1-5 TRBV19 ASSIGADQPQH
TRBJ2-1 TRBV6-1 ASSEQGGVGAEQF
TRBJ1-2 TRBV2 ASFRASGYT
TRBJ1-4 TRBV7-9 ASSSQGLNEKLF
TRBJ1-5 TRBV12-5 ASGLAYQPQH
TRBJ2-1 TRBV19 ASSISQNSYNEQF
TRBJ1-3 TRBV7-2 ASSRQYTPSGNTIY
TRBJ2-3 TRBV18 ASSPRNRGNTDTQY
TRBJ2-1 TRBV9 ASSPGGSGGLYNEQF
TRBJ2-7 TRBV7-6 ASSPLAGRAYEQY
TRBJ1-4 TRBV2 ASSREQGREKLF
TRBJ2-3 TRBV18 ASSLFTDTQY
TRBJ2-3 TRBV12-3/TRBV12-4 ASTHAEGTQY